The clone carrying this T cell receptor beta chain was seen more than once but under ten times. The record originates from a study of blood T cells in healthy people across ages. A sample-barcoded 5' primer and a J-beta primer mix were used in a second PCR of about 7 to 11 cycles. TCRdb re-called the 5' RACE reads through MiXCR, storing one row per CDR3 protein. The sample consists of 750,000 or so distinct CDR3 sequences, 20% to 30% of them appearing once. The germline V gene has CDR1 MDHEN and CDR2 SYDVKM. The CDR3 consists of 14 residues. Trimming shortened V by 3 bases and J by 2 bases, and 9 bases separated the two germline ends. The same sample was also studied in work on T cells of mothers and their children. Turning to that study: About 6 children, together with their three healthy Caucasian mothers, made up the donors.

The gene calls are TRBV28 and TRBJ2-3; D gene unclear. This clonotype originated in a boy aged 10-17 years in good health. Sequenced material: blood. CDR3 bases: TGTGCCAGCAGTTTTGAGGATGCCACAGATACGCAGTATTTT. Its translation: CASSFEDATDTQYF.